This TCR beta chain appears in the sequencing data of a study of naive and memory T cell subsets (dated by TCRdb to about 2017). With respect to the entire study: The study applied an open-source, UMI-based TCR alpha and beta sequencing pipeline to sorted naive and memory peripheral blood T cell subsets. RNA was DNase-treated and reverse transcribed with TCR constant-region primers, mostly using SuperScript III. The functional CMV T cell responses agreed completely with IgG serology results. The study at large found these results: A few larger clonotypes were found in naive repertoires, especially CD8, and these larger clonotypes were possibly memory cells re-expressing CD45RA. RNA-based TCR counts may be influenced by expression changes linked to T cell activation and differentiation. In both CD4 and CD8 cells, the Gini index increased while Shannon and inverse Simpson diversity decreased from naive through CM, EM and EMRA. No ground truth was available to validate the repertoire findings for the naive and memory subsets. After error correction, only a single occurrence was seen for over 85% of naive TCR sequences, so much steeper abundance distributions were produced than in memory subsets. TCR abundance followed a power law whose exponent differed between naive and memory subsets but was consistent across the three individuals. Each clonotype was defined as a single alpha or beta chain sequence rather than as a paired alpha/beta receptor.

The CDR3 starts with the cysteine, ends with the phenylalanine, and has 13 residues. Just the 39-base CDR3 DNA is kept, in frame starting at base 1. Reading the germline V gene gives CDR1 ENHRY and CDR2 SYGVKD. From V the trimming removes 8 bases and from J it removes 0 bases, while the gene matches leave 3 bases of the junction unaccounted for. TCR alpha and beta chain libraries were amplified separately from the second PCR step onward. To determine each donor's CMV status, fresh PBMCs were stimulated overnight with CMV viral lysate, and IFNgamma production from CD4+ T cells was then assessed. Miltenyi beads were used first to positively select CD4 T cells, and CD8 T cells were then positively selected from the CD4-negative fraction. Cells were stained for CD3, CD4, CD8, CD45RA, CD27 and a live/dead dye and were sorted on a BD Aria II into four subsets based on CD45RA and CD27. A few healthy volunteers provided blood, and the blood of each volunteer was split into CD4 and CD8 T cells and then into four differentiation subsets. Roughly 120 ml of peripheral blood was collected from each donor, and PBMC were isolated from the blood using Ficoll-Paque PLUS density-gradient centrifugation. The sorted cells were lysed in RLT buffer, after which RNA was extracted using a Qiagen RNeasy kit and kept at -80 degrees C.

Library preparation employed UMI-ligation and nested PCR. To cover both TRBC1 and TRBC2, the beta constant-region primer consisted of an equimolar mix of two oligonucleotides. Four rounds of PCR, combining the SP2 primer with nested alpha and beta constant-region primers, were used to amplify the ligated cDNA. A single-stranded oligonucleotide bearing the SP2 primer plus a 12-nucleotide UMI was ligated onto the 3' end of the cDNA by T4 RNA ligase 1. The ligation reaction was incubated at 16°C for roughly 18-24 hours. To avoid over-amplification, PCR2 was usually performed as a SYBR Green qPCR and halted once a predetermined threshold was reached. All purifications after the first were performed with Agencourt AMPure XP magnetic beads. Libraries were quantified by Qubit and checked on a TapeStation, where a main peak was expected near 650 bp. Pooled libraries were sequenced on an Illumina MiSeq with v2 2x251 paired-end kits, typically giving about 0.95-2.2 million reads per sample. Libraries were pooled at 4 nM per sample, and roughly 4.5-8% PhiX was added to improve cluster recognition. The paper's processing steps were these. Decombinator assigned V and J genes to Demultiplexor-processed FASTQ reads by tag matching, allowing a single base-pair mismatch. Collapsinator relied on UMIs to fix sequencing errors as well as frequency errors caused by PCR heterogeneity. TCRs were translated and CDR3s were extracted from the conserved cysteine to the FGXG phenylalanine by CDR3Translator, with non-productive sequences being flagged. Gini, Shannon entropy and inverse Simpson indices were calculated on repertoires subsampled to equal numbers of UMI-defined TCRs. Clonotype abundance distributions were fitted to a power law by maximum likelihood within the linear range. When run on a single naive CD8 sample, MIGEC and the pipeline yielded similar UMI counts, similar unique TCR numbers and similar clonal distributions. One analysis removed from the naive repertoire any naive TCRs that were also found in any memory subset from the same donor. A set of roughly 7,000 CMV-associated CDR3 sequences, compiled from VDJdb and a published dataset, was used to search the repertoires. In TCRdb, the public reads were trimmed at Q25 with fastp and aligned with MiXCR, with productive beta chains retained. Entries are consolidated by CDR3 protein sequence, retaining the most common genes and DNA. TCRdb assigned the V and J calls; the authors' analysis was not used. The sample data list approximately 100,000 distinct CDR3 sequences, and approximately 14% of these were observed just once. The ten largest account for around 2.7% of the sample.

Details on this clonotype: Its antigen is not yet known. Qualities for individual bases were not recorded, and no much larger clone is one base off.

This clonotype was sampled from a human donor in good health. Sequencing was performed on naive CD8+ T cells from blood. The cell subset or site label here, explained by the study, means: naive T cells, CD45RA high CD27+. The chain links TRBV10-3 with TRBJ2-5; the junction holds 7 bases that match TRBD2. The DNA reads TGTGCCATCGGGAGCGGGAACCAAGAGACCCAGTACTTC. This yields the protein CAIGSGNQETQYF.